The rows below give T cell receptor beta chains drawn from one sample of a study of regulatory T cells in long-lasting Graves disease. TCRdb re-derived calls from the multiplex PCR reads in MiXCR, one entry per CDR3 protein. The data contain roughly 610,000 distinct CDR3 sequences, 15% to 20% of them singletons. These data are also associated with another study on T cells in Graves' hyperthyroidism and ophthalmopathy.

The specimen was peripheral blood mononuclear cells (PBMCs), collected at new diagnosis, from a patient treated with antithyroid drugs. The receptors here all came from a man aged 18 to 29 with Graves disease. CDR3s include the opening cysteine and the closing phenylalanine or tryptophan. The order of the fields is clone size, D gene, V gene, J gene, CDR3 DNA, CDR3 protein. The D gene is left open where the match is weak. Clone size is shown for a subset of rows, as once, few, many or a class of expanded clone.

NA	NA	TRBV2	TRBJ2-5	TGTGCCAGCAGTGAACGCCAGGGGAAAGAGACCCAGTACTTC	CASSERQGKETQYF
few	NA	TRBV5-1	TRBJ2-7	TGCGCCAGCAGCCCTTCGACCAGATACGAGCAGTACTTC	CASSPSTRYEQYF
NA	NA	TRBV24-1	TRBJ2-4	TGTGCCACCAGTGATTTACCGAGTCTCCGAGGGGACATTCAGTACTTC	CATSDLPSLRGDIQYF
NA	NA	TRBV5-1	TRBJ2-3	TGCGCCAGCGAAGAGGAAGGAGATACGCAGTATTTT	CASEEEGDTQYF
NA	TRBD1	TRBV20-1	TRBJ1-1	TGCAGTGCGCACCGGGACAGGAACACTGAAGCTTTCTTT	CSAHRDRNTEAFF
NA	TRBD1	TRBV29-1	TRBJ1-3	TGCAGCGTCCGGGACAGGGGATCTTCTGGAAACACCATATATTTT	CSVRDRGSSGNTIYF
NA	TRBD1	TRBV11-2	TRBJ2-5	TGTGCCAGCAGCTTAGAAACGGCAGGGGGCGCGGAAGAGACCCAGTACTTC	CASSLETAGGAEETQYF
many	TRBD1	TRBV11-2	TRBJ2-6	TGTGCCAGCAGCTTCGAGCAACCGACAGGGAGAACCAACGTCCTGACTTTC	CASSFEQPTGRTNVLTF
many	NA	TRBV28	TRBJ2-1	TGTGCCAGCATTGAAGGGGGGACCTCTTCCTACAATGAGCAGTTCTTC	CASIEGGTSSYNEQFF
many	TRBD2	TRBV3-1	TRBJ2-5	TGTGCCAGCAGCCGCCTAGCGGCCAAGCCGGGGACCCAGTACTTC	CASSRLAAKPGTQYF
NA	NA	TRBV27	TRBJ1-2	TGTGCCAGCAGTAAGAGGAACTATGGCTACACCTTC	CASSKRNYGYTF
NA	TRBD1	TRBV27	TRBJ1-5	TGTGCCAGCAGTTGGCAGGGGGCGGATCAGCCCCAGCATTTT	CASSWQGADQPQHF
NA	NA	TRBV19	TRBJ1-1	TGTGCCAGCCATCAGGGATTACACACTGAAGCTTTCTTT	CASHQGLHTEAFF
many	TRBD2	TRBV6-1	TRBJ2-7	TGTGCCAGCAGTGAAGTCAAACTAGCGGGTTACGAGCAGTACTTC	CASSEVKLAGYEQYF
NA	NA	TRBV15	TRBJ1-5	TGTGCCACCAGCCGGACGGGTTACAATCAGCCCCAGCATTTT	CATSRTGYNQPQHF
NA	NA	TRBV6-2/TRBV6-3	TRBJ1-2	TGTGCCAGCAGTGTGTCGTCTCAAGGGTCCTATGGCTACACCTTC	CASSVSSQGSYGYTF
many	TRBD1	TRBV6-2/TRBV6-3	TRBJ2-5	TGTGCCAGCAGTTCGGGACAGGGGGCAACTACCCAGTACTTC	CASSSGQGATTQYF
NA	TRBD2	TRBV20-1	TRBJ2-3	TGCAGTGCTAGAGATCCTCTAAGCGGGAGTATCACAGATACGCAGTATTTT	CSARDPLSGSITDTQYF
NA	TRBD1	TRBV19	TRBJ2-1	TGTGCCAGTTGGACAGGGAGCTCCTACAATGAGCAGTTCTTC	CASWTGSSYNEQFF
few	NA	TRBV7-9	TRBJ1-4	TGTGCCAGCAGCCACTCTGAAAAACTGTTTTTT	CASSHSEKLFF
many	NA	TRBV6-2/TRBV6-3	TRBJ1-5	TGTGCCAGCAGGGATGACAGTCCGAATCAGCCCCAGCATTTT	CASRDDSPNQPQHF
NA	TRBD2	TRBV5-4	TRBJ2-7	TGTGCCAGCAGCCCTAACCCGGACGGGAGGGAGAGCTCCTACGAGCAGTACTTC	CASSPNPDGRESSYEQYF
many	NA	TRBV29-1	TRBJ2-7	TGCAGCGTTGTGCTAGGGGCTAGCAGAAACTACGAGCAGTACTTC	CSVVLGASRNYEQYF
many	TRBD1	TRBV20-1	TRBJ2-2	TGCAGTGCTTCCAGGGACAGGGTAGTTATAACCGGGGAGCTGTTTTTT	CSASRDRVVITGELFF
many	TRBD1	TRBV5-6	TRBJ2-7	TGTGCCAGTGAGGGACAGGTGGCCTACGAGCAGTACTTC	CASEGQVAYEQYF
few	NA	TRBV12-3/TRBV12-4	TRBJ1-1	TGTGCCAGCAGTTTAGGGGCCGGGGGTACTGAAGCTTCCTTT	CASSLGAGGTEASF
NA	TRBD1	TRBV5-1	TRBJ1-2	TGCGCCAGCAGCCTTGGACAGGGCGGAGATGGCTACACCTTC	CASSLGQGGDGYTF
few	NA	TRBV29-1	TRBJ1-2	TGCGGCGGGACGGCTGATTATGGCTACACCTTC	CGGTADYGYTF
NA	TRBD1	TRBV28	TRBJ2-2	TGTGCCAGCAGTTTCCAACAAGGACAGGGTGGGTTCCTCACCGGGGAGCTGTTTTTT	CASSFQQGQGGFLTGELFF
many	NA	TRBV5-1	TRBJ2-1	TGCGCCAGCAGCTTGCTCAATGGGGGGAACTCTTACAATGAGCAGTTCTTC	CASSLLNGGNSYNEQFF